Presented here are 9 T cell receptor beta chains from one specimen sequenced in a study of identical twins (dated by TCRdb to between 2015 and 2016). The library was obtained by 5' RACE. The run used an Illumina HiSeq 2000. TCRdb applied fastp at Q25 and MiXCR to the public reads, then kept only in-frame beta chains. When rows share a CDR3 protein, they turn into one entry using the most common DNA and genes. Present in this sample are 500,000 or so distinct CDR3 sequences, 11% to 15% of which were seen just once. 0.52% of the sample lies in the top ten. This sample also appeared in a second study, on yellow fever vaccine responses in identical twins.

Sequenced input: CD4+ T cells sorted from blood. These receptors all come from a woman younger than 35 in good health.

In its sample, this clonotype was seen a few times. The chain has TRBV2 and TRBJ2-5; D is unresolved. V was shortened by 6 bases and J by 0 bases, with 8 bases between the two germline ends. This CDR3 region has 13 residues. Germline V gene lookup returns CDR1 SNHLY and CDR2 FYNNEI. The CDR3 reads CASSENNQETQYF. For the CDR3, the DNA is TGTGCCAGCAGCGAAAACAACCAAGAGACCCAGTACTTC.

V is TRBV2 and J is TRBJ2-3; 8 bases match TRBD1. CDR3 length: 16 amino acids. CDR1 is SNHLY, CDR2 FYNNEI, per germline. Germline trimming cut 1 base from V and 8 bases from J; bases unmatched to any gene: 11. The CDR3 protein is CASSEGRAGGYGTQYF. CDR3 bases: TGTGCCAGCAGTGAAGGAAGGGCAGGGGGCTACGGTACGCAGTATTTT.

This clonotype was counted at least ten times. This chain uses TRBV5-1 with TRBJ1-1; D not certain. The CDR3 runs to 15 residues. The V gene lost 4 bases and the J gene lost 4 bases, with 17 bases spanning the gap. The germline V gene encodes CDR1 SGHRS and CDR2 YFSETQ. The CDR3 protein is CASSPDEGEGTEAFF. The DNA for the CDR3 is TGCGCCAGCAGCCCCGACGAGGGAGAGGGCACTGAAGCTTTCTTT.

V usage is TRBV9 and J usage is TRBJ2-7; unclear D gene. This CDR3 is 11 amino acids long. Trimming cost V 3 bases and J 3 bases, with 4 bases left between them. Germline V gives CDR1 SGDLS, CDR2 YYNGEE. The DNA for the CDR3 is TGTGCCAGCAGCGCCTTCTACGAGCAGTACTTC. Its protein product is CASSAFYEQYF.

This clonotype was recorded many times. This chain's CDR3 is CASSERQGGTAEQFF. CDR3 sequence (DNA): TGCGCCAGCAGCGAGCGACAGGGGGGCACGGCTGAGCAGTTCTTC. The chain joins TRBV5-1 to TRBJ2-1; TRBD1 aligns across 9 bases. Germline V lookup: CDR1 SGHRS, CDR2 YFSETQ. V shed 4 bases and J 9 bases; nucleotides not matched to a gene: 11. CDR3 length equals 15 residues.

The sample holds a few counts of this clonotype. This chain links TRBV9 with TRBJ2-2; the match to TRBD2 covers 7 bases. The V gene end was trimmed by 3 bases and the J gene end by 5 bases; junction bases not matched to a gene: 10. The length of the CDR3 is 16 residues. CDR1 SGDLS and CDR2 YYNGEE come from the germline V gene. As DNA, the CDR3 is TGTGCCAGCAGCGGACCTTTGAGCGGGGTAACCGGGGAGCTGTTTTTT. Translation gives CASSGPLSGVTGELFF. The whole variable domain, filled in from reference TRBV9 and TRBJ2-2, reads DSGVTQTPKHLITATGQRVTLRCSPRSGDLSVYWYQQSLDQGLQFLIQYYNGEERAKGNILERFSAQQFPDLHSELNLSSLELGDSALYFCASSGPLSGVTGELFFGEGSRLTVL.

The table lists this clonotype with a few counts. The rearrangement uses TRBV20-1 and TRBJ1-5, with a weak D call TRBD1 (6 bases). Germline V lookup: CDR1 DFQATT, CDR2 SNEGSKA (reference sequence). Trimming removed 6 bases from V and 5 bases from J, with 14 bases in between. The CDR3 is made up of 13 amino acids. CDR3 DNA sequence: TGCAGTGCCAGGGGCAGAGTAGATCAGCCCCAGCATTTT. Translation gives CSARGRVDQPQHF.

In DNA form, the CDR3 reads TGCGCCAGCAGCCCCAGTGGGGGGTGGACAGATACGCAGTATTTT. It translates to CASSPSGGWTDTQYF. The rearrangement uses TRBV5-1 and TRBJ2-3; a possible D gene is TRBD2 (6 bases). Germline CDR1 SGHRS, CDR2 YFSETQ. The CDR3 length is 15 residues. V shed 4 bases and J shed 3 bases, with 15 bases lying between them.

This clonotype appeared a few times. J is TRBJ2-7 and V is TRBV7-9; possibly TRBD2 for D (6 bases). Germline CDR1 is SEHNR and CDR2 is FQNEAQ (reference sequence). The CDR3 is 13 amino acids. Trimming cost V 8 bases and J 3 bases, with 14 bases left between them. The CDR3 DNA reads TGTGCCAGCGGGGAGCGGGCGCGCTACGAGCAGTACTTC. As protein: CASGERARYEQYF.